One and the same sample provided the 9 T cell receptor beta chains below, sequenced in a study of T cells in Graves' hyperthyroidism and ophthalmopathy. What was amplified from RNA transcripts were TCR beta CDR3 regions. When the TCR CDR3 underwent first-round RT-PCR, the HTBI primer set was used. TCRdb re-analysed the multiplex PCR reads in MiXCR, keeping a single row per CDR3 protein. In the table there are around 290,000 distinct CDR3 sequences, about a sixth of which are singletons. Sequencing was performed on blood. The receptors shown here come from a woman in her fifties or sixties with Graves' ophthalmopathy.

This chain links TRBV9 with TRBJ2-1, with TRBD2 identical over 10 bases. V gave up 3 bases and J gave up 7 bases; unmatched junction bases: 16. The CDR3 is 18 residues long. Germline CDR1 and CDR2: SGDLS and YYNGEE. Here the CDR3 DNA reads TGTGCCAGCAGCGGCACCGGAAATCCGGGACTAGCGATTAATGAGCAGTTCTTC. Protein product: CASSGTGNPGLAINEQFF.

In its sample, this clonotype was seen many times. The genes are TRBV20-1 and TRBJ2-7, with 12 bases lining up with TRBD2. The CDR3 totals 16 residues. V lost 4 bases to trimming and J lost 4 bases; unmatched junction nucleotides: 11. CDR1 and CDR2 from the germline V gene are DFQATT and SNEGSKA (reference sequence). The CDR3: CSAIPMTSGGTYEQYF. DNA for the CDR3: TGCAGTGCTATTCCCATGACTAGCGGGGGTACTTACGAGCAGTACTTC.

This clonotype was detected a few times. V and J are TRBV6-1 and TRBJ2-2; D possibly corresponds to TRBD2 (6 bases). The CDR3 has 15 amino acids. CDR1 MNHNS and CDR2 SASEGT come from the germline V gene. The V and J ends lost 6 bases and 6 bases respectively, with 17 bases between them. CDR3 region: CASRSRGAWAGELFF. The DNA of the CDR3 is TGTGCCAGCAGATCGCGGGGTGCCTGGGCCGGGGAGCTGTTTTTT.

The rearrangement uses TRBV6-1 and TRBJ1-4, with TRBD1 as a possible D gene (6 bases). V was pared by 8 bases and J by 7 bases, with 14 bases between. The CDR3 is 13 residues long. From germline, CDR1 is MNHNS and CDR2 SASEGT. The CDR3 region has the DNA TGTGCCAGCCTGAGGGGGGGGGCTGAAAAACTGTTTTTT. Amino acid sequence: CASLRGGAEKLFF.

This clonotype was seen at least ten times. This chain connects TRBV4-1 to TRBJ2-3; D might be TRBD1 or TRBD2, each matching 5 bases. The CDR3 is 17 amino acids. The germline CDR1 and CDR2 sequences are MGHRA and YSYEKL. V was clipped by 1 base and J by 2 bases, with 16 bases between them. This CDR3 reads CASSQARDLITTDTQYF. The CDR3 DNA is TGCGCCAGCAGCCAAGCCCGGGACCTAATCACCACAGATACGCAGTATTTT.

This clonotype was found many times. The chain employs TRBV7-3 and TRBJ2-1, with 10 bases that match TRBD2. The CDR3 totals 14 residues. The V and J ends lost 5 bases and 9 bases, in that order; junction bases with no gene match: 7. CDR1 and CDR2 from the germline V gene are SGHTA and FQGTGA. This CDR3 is CASSDSGRAGEQFF. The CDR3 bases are TGTGCCAGCAGCGACAGCGGGAGGGCCGGTGAGCAGTTCTTC.

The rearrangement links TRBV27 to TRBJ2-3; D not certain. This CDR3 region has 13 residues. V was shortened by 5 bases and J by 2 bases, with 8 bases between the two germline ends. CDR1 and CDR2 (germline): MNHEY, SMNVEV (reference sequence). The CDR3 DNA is TGTGCCAGCAGTGGGATTTACACAGATACGCAGTATTTT. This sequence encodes CASSGIYTDTQYF.

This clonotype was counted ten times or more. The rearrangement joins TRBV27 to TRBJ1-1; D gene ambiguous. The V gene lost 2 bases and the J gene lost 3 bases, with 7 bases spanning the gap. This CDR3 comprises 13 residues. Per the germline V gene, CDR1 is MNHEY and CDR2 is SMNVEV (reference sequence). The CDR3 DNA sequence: TGTGCCAGCAGTTTAGTTAGAGACACTGAAGCTTTCTTT. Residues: CASSLVRDTEAFF.

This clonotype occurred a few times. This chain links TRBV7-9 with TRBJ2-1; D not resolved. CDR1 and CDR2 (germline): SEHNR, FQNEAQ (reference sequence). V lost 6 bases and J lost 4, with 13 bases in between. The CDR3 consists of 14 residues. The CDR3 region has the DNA TGTGCCAGCAGTCTCCGTCTAGATTACAATGAGCAGTTCTTC. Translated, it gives CASSLRLDYNEQFF.